Below, one TCR beta chain is given with its context. Antigen: not known. Deep was the level used in running the assay. Original processing notes: Junction-only sequences without quality scores were provided by ImmunoSEQ, so filtering was different. The assay was immunoSEQ multiplex PCR, and TCRdb's table has in-frame clones only and misses some. The DNA gave D and trimming, while V, J and clone size come from that table. The sample has 2 million to 3 million clones, approximately 93% seen once. This specimen belongs to a study of shared clonotypes between healthy human individuals. Study results and caveats: When naive CD4 clonotypes were compared across a handful of donors, around 4.6% were shared.

Germline V gene data show CDR1 as SGHRS and CDR2 as YFSETQ. This CDR3 comprises 17 residues. V was clipped by 0 bases and J by 14 bases; unmatched bases: 19. Naive CD45RA+ and memory CD45RA-negative subsets were split from CD4+ cells. The chain has TRBV5-1 and TRBJ1-4, with TRBD1 matching 7 bases. The TCR originated in a man younger than 30 in good health. Some clones in this sample may be carry-over from other donors' samples. The specimen was naive CD4+ T cells from PBMCs. The subset is: CD45RA+ positively selected. CDR3 region: CASSLVYRGSSLTGLFF. The CDR3 coding sequence is TGCGCCAGCAGCTTGGTTTACAGGGGATCCTCCCTAACTGGGCTGTTTTTT.